This T cell receptor (beta chain) comes out of a study of T cells in Graves' hyperthyroidism and ophthalmopathy. The CDR3 contains 15 residues. Per germline, CDR1 MDHEN and CDR2 SYDVKM. V lost 3 bases to trimming and J lost 1 base, with 10 bases between them. Each patient was aged 18 to 65 and had newly diagnosed hyperthyroidism of under 2 months' duration. Diagnoses rested on clinical symptoms, serum thyroxine and TRAb, thyroid ultrasound and orbital computed tomography. The PBMCs were taken from 10 ml of fresh peripheral blood. Amplified TCR beta CDR3 regions came from RNA transcripts. The HTBI primer set served for first-round RT-PCR of the TCR CDR3. TCRdb processed the multiplex PCR reads anew with MiXCR; each CDR3 protein has one entry. The repertoire holds roughly 750,000 distinct CDR3 sequences, with roughly 15% as singletons.

Sequenced input: blood. V is TRBV28 and J is TRBJ1-5; possibly TRBD1 for D (6 bases). This TCR derives from a man aged 18 to 30 with Graves' hyperthyroidism. CDR3 coding DNA: TGTGCCAGCAGTTTTCGGGGGGCGAGCAATCAGCCCCAGCATTTT. It is translated as CASSFRGASNQPQHF.